Below are 3 T cell receptor beta chains sequenced from a single sample in a study of blood T cells in healthy people across ages. Using a J-beta primer mix together with a sample-barcoded 5' primer, a second PCR was run for roughly 7 to 12 cycles. TCRdb re-analysed the 5' RACE reads in MiXCR, keeping a single row per CDR3 protein. The top ten clones hold under 8.5% of a sample with roughly 1,300,000 distinct CDR3 sequences, approximately 59% of them seen once. Sequenced: blood. These receptors were obtained from a young man in good health.

The rearrangement links TRBV29-1 to TRBJ2-1, with TRBD2 matching 11 bases. The CDR3 extends over 18 amino acids. Germline-derived CDR1 and CDR2 are SQVTM and ANQGSEA. The CDR3 sequence: CSGRVSTSGGSSYNEQFF. CDR3 nucleotide sequence: TGCAGTGGAAGGGTGTCTACTAGCGGGGGTAGCTCCTACAATGAGCAGTTCTTC.

In its sample, this clonotype was seen once. This chain uses TRBV4-1 with TRBJ1-4; D gene uncertain. V lost 1 base, J lost 5 bases, and 8 bases lay in between. This CDR3 has 14 residues. Germline V CDR1 and CDR2: MGHRA, YSYEKL. CDR3: CASSQVGFNEKLFF. The CDR3 DNA is TGCGCCAGCAGCCAAGTGGGTTTCAATGAAAAACTGTTTTTT.

The genes are TRBV4-1 and TRBJ1-1; D remains ambiguous. Germline V gene lookup returns CDR1 MGHRA and CDR2 YSYEKL. V shed 1 base and J shed 1 base, with 10 bases lying between them. The CDR3 has 15 amino acids. CDR3 in DNA: TGCGCCAGCAGCCAAGCAGAACAGAAGAACACTGAAGCTTTCTTT. It specifies CASSQAEQKNTEAFF.